The TCR beta chain under discussion was sequenced for a study of cytomegalovirus exposure and HLA in healthy donors. In this sample, this clone turned up a few times. It was with 60 Vbeta and 13 Jbeta primers that the PCR ran. Assay used: immunoSEQ multiplex PCR; TCRdb lists only in-frame clones, some missing. The sample carries about 150,000 clones, over 8% recorded once. The receptor comes from a male donor in good health and CMV-seronegative. Material: PBMCs.

CDR3 sequence (DNA): TGCAGCGTTGAGCGGGAGTCGGGTGAGCAGTTCTTC. It is translated as CSVERESGEQFF. The rearrangement uses TRBV29-1 and TRBJ2-1, with TRBD2 identical over 7 bases. CDR3 size: 12 residues. CDR1 and CDR2 from the germline V gene are SQVTM and ANQGSEA. After removal of 3 bases from V and 9 bases from J, the junction contained 5 bases not matched to a gene.